This T cell receptor beta chain is drawn from a study of control samples from healthy donors and cancer patients. The method was immunoSEQ multiplex PCR; TCRdb's version includes in-frame clones alone and lacks a portion of them. The sample holds 400,000 to 500,000 clones, approximately 90% seen once. V gave up 7 bases and J gave up 1 base; unmatched junction bases: 16. CDR1 is MDHEN, CDR2 SYDVKM, per germline. This CDR3 is built from 20 residues. This clone has just one count. The chain uses TRBV28 and TRBJ2-2; 12 bases map to TRBD2. The sequence was collected from a middle-aged man with head and neck cancer. Sample: PBMCs. The CDR3 DNA sequence: TGTGCCAGCAAACGGAGGTGGGACCCGACTAGCGGGGGGAACACCGGGGAGCTGTTTTTT. Translating it yields CASKRRWDPTSGGNTGELFF. Looking up the rest from reference TRBV28 and TRBJ2-2 gives the full variable domain: DVKVTQSSRYLVKRTGEKVFLECVQDMDHENMFWYRQDPGLGLRLIYFSYDVKMKEKGDIPEGYSVSREKKERFSLILESASTNQTSMYLCASKRRWDPTSGGNTGELFFGEGSRLTVL.